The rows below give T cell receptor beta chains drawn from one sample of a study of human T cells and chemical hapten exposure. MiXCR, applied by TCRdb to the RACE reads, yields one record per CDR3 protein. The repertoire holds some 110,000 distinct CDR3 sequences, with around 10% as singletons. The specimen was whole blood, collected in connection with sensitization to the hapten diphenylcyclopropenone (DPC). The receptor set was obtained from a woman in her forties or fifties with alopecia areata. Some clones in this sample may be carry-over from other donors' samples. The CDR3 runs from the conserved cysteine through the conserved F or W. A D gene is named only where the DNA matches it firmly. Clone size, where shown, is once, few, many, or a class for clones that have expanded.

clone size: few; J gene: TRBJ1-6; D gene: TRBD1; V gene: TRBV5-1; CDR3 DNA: TGCGCCAGCAGCTTCGGACAGGGGGCCTATAATTCACCCCTCCACTTT; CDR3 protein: CASSFGQGAYNSPLHF
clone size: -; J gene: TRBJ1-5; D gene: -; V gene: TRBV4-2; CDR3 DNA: TGTGCCAGCAGCCAGGGGGCCAACCAAGGGGATCTTTACCAGCCCCAGCATTTT; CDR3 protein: CASSQGANQGDLYQPQHF
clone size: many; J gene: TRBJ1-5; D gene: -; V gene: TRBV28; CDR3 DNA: TGTGCCAGCAGTTTACCGGGGGGAAGCAATCAGCCCCAGCATTTT; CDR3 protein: CASSLPGGSNQPQHF
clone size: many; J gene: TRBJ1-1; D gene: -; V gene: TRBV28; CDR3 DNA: TGTGCCAGCCGATTTAGGTTGAACACTGAAGCTTTCTTT; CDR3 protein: CASRFRLNTEAFF
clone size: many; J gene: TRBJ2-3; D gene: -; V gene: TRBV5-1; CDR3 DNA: TGCGCCAGCAGCTTAAGTAAGGGCACAGATACGCAGTATTTT; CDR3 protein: CASSLSKGTDTQYF
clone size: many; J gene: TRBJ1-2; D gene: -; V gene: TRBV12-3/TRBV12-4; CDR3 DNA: TGTGCCAGCAGTTTTCAAGTGGGTGGCTACACCTTC; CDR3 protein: CASSFQVGGYTF
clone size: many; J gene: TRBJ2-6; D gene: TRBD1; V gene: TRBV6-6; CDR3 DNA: TGTGCCAGCAGAGGACAGGGTTTGTTCTCTGGGGCCAACGTCCTGACTTTC; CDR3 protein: CASRGQGLFSGANVLTF
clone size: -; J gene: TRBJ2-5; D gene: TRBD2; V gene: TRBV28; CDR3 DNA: TGTGCCTGTGAGACTAGCCGAGAGACCCAGTACTTC; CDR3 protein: CACETSRETQYF
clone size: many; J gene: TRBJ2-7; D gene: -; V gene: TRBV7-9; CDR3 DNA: TGTGCCAGCAGCGGCGCCCTCCGGGACTGGCAAGACGAGCAGTACTTC; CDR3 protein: CASSGALRDWQDEQYF
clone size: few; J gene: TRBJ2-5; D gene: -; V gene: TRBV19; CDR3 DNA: TGTGCCAGTAGTATATCGGGGCCTCGGGAGACCCAGTACTTC; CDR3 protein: CASSISGPRETQYF
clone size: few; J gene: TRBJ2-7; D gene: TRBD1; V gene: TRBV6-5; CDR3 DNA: TGTGCCAGCAGTCCTATGACAGGGGTAGCCTACGAGCAGTACTTC; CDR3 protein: CASSPMTGVAYEQYF
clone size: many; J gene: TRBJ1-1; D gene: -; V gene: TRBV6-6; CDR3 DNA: TGTGCCAGCAGATCTGAAGCTTTCTTT; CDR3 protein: CASRSEAFF
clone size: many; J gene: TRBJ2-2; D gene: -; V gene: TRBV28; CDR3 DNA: TGTGCCAGCAGTTTGGCGGGTCAGGCGACCGGGGAGCTGTTTTTT; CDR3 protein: CASSLAGQATGELFF
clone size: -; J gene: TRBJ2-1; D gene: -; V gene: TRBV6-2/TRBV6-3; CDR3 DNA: TGTGCCAGCAGTTATTGGGACAATGAGCAGTTCTTC; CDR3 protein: CASSYWDNEQFF
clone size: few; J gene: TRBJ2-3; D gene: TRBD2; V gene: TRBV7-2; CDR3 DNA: TGTGCCAGCAGCTTATTGCGGGGGGGCGTGAGAGATACGCAGTATTTT; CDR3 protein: CASSLLRGGVRDTQYF
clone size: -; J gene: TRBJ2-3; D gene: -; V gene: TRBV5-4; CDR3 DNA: TGTGCCAGCAGCTTATCCGGCCGAAGCGGGCAGGTAACAGATACGCAGTATTTT; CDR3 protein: CASSLSGRSGQVTDTQYF
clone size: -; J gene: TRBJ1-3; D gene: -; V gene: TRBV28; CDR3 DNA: TGTGCCAGCAGCCATTGGGAATCTGGAAACACCATATATTTT; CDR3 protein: CASSHWESGNTIYF
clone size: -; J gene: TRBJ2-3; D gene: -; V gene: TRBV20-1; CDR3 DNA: TGCAGTGGGGGAGGTTGGGGAAATACGCAGTATTTT; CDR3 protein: CSGGGWGNTQYF
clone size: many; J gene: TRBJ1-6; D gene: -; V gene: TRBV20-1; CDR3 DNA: TGCAGCCCCCAGACGACTAATTCACCCCTCCACTTT; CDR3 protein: CSPQTTNSPLHF
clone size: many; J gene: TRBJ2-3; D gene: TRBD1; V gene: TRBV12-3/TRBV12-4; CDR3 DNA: TGTGCCAGCAGTTATTGGACAGGGAGCACAGATACGCAGTATTTT; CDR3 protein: CASSYWTGSTDTQYF
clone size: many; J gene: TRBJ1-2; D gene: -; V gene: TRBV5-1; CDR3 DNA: TGCGCCAGCAGCCAGGGCGGGAATAACTATGGCTACACCTTC; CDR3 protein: CASSQGGNNYGYTF
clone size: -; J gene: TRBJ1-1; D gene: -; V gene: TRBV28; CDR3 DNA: TGTGCCACCTCGGGACTATCGAACACTGAAGCTTTCTTT; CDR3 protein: CATSGLSNTEAFF
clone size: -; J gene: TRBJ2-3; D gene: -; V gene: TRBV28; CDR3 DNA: TGTGCCAGCAGTTCCCGACATATCACAGATACGCAGTATTTT; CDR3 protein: CASSSRHITDTQYF
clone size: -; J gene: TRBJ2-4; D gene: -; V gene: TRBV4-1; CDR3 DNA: TGCGCCAGCAACCAACCGACGAGTAAAAACATTCAGTACTTC; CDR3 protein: CASNQPTSKNIQYF
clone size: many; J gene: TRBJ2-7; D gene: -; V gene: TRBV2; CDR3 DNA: TGTGCCAGCAGCCGCCGGAGTGCAGAAAACGAGCAGTACTTC; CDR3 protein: CASSRRSAENEQYF
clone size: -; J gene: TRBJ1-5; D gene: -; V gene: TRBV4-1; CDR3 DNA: TGCGCCAGCAGCCAAGATCTCAGCAATCAGCCCCAGCATTTT; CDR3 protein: CASSQDLSNQPQHF
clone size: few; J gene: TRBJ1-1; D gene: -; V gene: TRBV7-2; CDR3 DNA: TGTGCCAGCAGCTTTCGCTTGAACACTGAAGCTTTCTTT; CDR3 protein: CASSFRLNTEAFF
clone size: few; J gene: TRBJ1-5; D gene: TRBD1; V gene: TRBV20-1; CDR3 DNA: TGCAGTGCTAGAGAACCAGGACAGGGGAAGTACAATCAGCCCCAGCATTTT; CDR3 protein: CSAREPGQGKYNQPQHF
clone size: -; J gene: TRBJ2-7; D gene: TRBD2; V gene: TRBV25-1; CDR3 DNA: TGTGCCACCGGACTAGCGGGAGACGAGCAGTACTTC; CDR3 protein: CATGLAGDEQYF
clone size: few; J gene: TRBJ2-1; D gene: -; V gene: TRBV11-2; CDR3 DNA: TGTGCCAGCAGCTTAACCCGACAGGTTCTCTCCTACAATGAGCAGTTCTTC; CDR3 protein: CASSLTRQVLSYNEQFF
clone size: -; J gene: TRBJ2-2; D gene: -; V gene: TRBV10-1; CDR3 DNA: TGCGCCAGCAGCTCCGCACAGGGTGTCGGCACCGGGGAGCTGTTTTTT; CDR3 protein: CASSSAQGVGTGELFF
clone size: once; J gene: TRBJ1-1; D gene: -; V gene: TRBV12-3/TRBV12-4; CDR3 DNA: TGTGCCAGCACCTTACTCGGGACGGCGAACACTGAAGCTTTCTTT; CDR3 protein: CASTLLGTANTEAFF
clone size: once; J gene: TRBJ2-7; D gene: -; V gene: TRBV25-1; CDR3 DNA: TGTGCCAGCAGTGAATCTCGCGGAGGGGAGCAGTACTTC; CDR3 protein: CASSESRGGEQYF
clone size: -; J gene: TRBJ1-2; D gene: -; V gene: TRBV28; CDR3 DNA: TGTGCCACCCTGACCCCACGTACTAACTATGGCTACACCTTC; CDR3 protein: CATLTPRTNYGYTF
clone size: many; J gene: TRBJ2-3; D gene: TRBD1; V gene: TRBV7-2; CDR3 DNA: TGTGCCAGCAGCCGCGGACAGGGGGATATCACAGATACGCAGTATTTT; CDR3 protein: CASSRGQGDITDTQYF
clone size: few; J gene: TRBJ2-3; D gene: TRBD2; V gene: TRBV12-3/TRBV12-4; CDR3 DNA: TGTGCCAGCAGTTCTAGGACTAGCGGTGGAACAGATACGCAGTATTTT; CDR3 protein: CASSSRTSGGTDTQYF
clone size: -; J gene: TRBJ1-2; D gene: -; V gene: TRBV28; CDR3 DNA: TGTGCCAGCAGTCGGATGGCAGGCTACACCTTC; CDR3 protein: CASSRMAGYTF
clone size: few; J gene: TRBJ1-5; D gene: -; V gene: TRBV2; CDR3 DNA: TGTGCCAGCAGTGATTCAGGGATTAGCAATCAGCCCCAGCATTTT; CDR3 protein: CASSDSGISNQPQHF
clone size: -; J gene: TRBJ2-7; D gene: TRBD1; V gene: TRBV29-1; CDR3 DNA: TGCAGCGTTGACCTCGGACAGGGGGGCTACGAGCAGTACTTC; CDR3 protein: CSVDLGQGGYEQYF
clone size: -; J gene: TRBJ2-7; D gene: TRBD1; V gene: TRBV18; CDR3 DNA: TGTGCCAGCTCACCAACCGGGACAGGCGGCGACGAGCAGTACTTC; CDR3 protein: CASSPTGTGGDEQYF
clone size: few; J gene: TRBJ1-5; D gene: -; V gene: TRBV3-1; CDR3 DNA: TGTGCCAGCAGCCCTCCCGGGGCTTATCAGCCCCAGCATTTT; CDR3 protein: CASSPPGAYQPQHF
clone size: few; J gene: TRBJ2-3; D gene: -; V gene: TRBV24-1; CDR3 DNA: TGTGCCACCAGCTACACAGATACGCAGTATTTT; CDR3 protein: CATSYTDTQYF
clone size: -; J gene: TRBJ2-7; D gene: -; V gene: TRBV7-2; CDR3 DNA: TGTGCCAGCAGCGCAACCTGGGACGAGCAGTACTTC; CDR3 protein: CASSATWDEQYF
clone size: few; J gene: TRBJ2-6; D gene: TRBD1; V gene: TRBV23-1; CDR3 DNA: TGCGCCAGCAGTCAACTGGGACAGATAGGTTCTGGGGCCAACGTCCTGACTTTC; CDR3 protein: CASSQLGQIGSGANVLTF
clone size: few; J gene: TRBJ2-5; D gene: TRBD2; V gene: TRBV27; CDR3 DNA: TGTGCCAGCAGTTCAGGCGGGACTAGCGGTCCCAGGAGGGAGACCCAGTACTTC; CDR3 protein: CASSSGGTSGPRRETQYF
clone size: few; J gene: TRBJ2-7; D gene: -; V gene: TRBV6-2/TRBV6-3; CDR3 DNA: TGTGCCAGCAGTTATCCGGGACAAAGCTACGAGCAGTACTTC; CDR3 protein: CASSYPGQSYEQYF
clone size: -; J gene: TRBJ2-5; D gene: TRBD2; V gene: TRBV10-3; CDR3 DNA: TGTGCCTCCGGGACTAGCGGTCAAGAGACCCAGTACTTC; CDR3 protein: CASGTSGQETQYF
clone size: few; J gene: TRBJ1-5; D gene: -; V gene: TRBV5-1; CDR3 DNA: TGCGCCAGCAGCTTGAATCTCTTAGCAGGTCAGCCCCAGCATTTT; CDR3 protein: CASSLNLLAGQPQHF
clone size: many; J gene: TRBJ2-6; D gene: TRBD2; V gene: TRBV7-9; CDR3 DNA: TGTGCCAGCAGCTCAGGATCGGGCGGGGGGCTGCTCGGGGCCAACGTCCTGACTTTC; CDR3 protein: CASSSGSGGGLLGANVLTF
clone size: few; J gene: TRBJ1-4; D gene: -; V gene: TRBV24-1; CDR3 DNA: TGTGCCACCAGTGGACGCGATGAAAAACTGTTTTTT; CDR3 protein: CATSGRDEKLFF
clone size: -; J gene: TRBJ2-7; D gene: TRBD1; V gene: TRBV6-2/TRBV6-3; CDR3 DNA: TGTGCCAGCAGAACCGGGACAGGGGCCGACGAGCAGTACTTC; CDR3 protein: CASRTGTGADEQYF
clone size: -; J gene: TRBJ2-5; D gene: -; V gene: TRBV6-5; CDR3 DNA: TGTGCCAGCAGCCGGACTGGGACCGAACAAGAGACCCAGTACTTC; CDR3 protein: CASSRTGTEQETQYF
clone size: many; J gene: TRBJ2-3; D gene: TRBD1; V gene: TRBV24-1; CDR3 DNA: TGTGCCACCAGTGAGACGGACAGGCCCGTGGCAGATACGCAGTATTTT; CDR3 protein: CATSETDRPVADTQYF
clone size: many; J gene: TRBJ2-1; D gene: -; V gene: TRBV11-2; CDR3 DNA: TGTGCCAGCAGCTTAGGCTACTACAATGAGCAGTTCTTC; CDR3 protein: CASSLGYYNEQFF
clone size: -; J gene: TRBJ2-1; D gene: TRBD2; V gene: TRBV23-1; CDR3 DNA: TGCGCCAGCAGGCCCGACAGGTCCGGGAGGGAAGATGAGCAGTTCTTC; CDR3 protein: CASRPDRSGREDEQFF
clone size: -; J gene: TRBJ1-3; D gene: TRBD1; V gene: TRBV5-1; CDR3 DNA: TGCGCCAGCAGCTTGGTCGACAGGGGGCCTGGAAACACCATATATTTT; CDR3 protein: CASSLVDRGPGNTIYF